This T cell receptor (beta chain) stems from a study of T cells in localized non-small cell lung cancer. Study-level findings and limits: Multi-region tumor sequencing was not done, so intratumor heterogeneity could not be excluded. Among the top 100 tumor clones, a median about 59 appeared in adjacent lung. Compared with tumor, uninvolved adjacent lung displayed greater T cell clonality, ranking highest overall. A raised T cell density in blood coincided with lengthier overall survival.

Profiling relied on immunoSEQ multiplex PCR, and the TCRdb table lists in-frame clones only, not all of them. The sample includes 100,000 to 150,000 clones, 89% seen only once; the top ten take around 1.8%. To note about this clone: Its specificity is unknown.

With 3 bases removed from V and 2 bases from J, the gap between germline ends came to 7 bases. Looked up from germline, CDR1 is MNHEY and CDR2 is SMNVEV (reference sequence). The CDR3 has 13 residues. The sequence came from a female donor of 60 years or more with stage I lung adenocarcinoma. The chain combines TRBV27 with TRBJ1-2, with D perhaps matching TRBD1 (5 bases). The specimen was peripheral blood, collected before any cancer treatment. The CDR3 loop reads CASSLGTNYGYTF. Written as DNA, the CDR3 is TGTGCCAGCAGTTTGGGGACCAACTATGGCTACACCTTC.